These T cell receptor beta chains were read from a single sample in a study of early T cells in non-severe SARS-CoV-2 infection. In TCRdb, the 5' RACE reads were re-called with MiXCR into one record per CDR3 protein. This sample has about 33,000 distinct CDR3 sequences; about 5% occur once, and the top ten carry 13% to 15%. Sample: whole blood. These receptors all come from an adult who was a healthcare worker with PCR-confirmed SARS-CoV-2 infection or an uninfected control (not recorded which). Each CDR3 is given with its conserved first and last residue. D genes are given only for firm matches. Some rows mark clone size as missing; the rest say once, few, many or name a class of expanded clone.

d_call: .; clone_size: .; j_call: TRBJ2-3; v_call: TRBV7-7; cdr3_nt: TGTGCCAGCAGCCCCGAAGGGGGTATCGATACGCAGTATTTT; cdr3_aa: CASSPEGGIDTQYF
d_call: .; clone_size: many; j_call: TRBJ1-2; v_call: TRBV5-1; cdr3_nt: TGCGCCAGCAGCCCCGACGGGACCTATGGCTACACCTTC; cdr3_aa: CASSPDGTYGYTF
d_call: .; clone_size: few; j_call: TRBJ2-4; v_call: TRBV28; cdr3_nt: TGTGCCAGCAGTTTTGACAGAATCAAAAACATTCAGTACTTC; cdr3_aa: CASSFDRIKNIQYF
d_call: .; clone_size: few; j_call: TRBJ1-1; v_call: TRBV15; cdr3_nt: TGTGCCACCCGCCGTTCTTCGACAGTGCCTAACACTGAAGCTTTCTTT; cdr3_aa: CATRRSSTVPNTEAFF
d_call: TRBD2; clone_size: .; j_call: TRBJ2-1; v_call: TRBV7-3; cdr3_nt: TGTGCCAGCAGCCCATACCCGGCCGGGAGGAATGAGCAGTTCTTC; cdr3_aa: CASSPYPAGRNEQFF
d_call: TRBD1; clone_size: many; j_call: TRBJ1-2; v_call: TRBV7-7; cdr3_nt: TGTGCCAGCAGCTTGATTACCTGGACAGGGCCGGGGTATGGCTACACCTTC; cdr3_aa: CASSLITWTGPGYGYTF
d_call: .; clone_size: many; j_call: TRBJ1-1; v_call: TRBV6-1; cdr3_nt: TGTGCCAGCAGTGAATTATGGGGTGGGATTGAAGCTTTCTTT; cdr3_aa: CASSELWGGIEAFF
d_call: .; clone_size: few; j_call: TRBJ2-3; v_call: TRBV7-3; cdr3_nt: TGTGCCAGCAGCTCTCCAGGGGAGACGCAGTATTTT; cdr3_aa: CASSSPGETQYF
d_call: .; clone_size: many; j_call: TRBJ1-1; v_call: TRBV20-1; cdr3_nt: TGCAGTGCTCTCCACTCGACAGGTCGTCGGGAAGCTTTCTTT; cdr3_aa: CSALHSTGRREAFF
d_call: .; clone_size: .; j_call: TRBJ1-5; v_call: TRBV2; cdr3_nt: TGTGCCAGCAGTACAGGGCGGCGCAATCAGCCCCAGCATTTT; cdr3_aa: CASSTGRRNQPQHF
d_call: TRBD2; clone_size: .; j_call: TRBJ2-1; v_call: TRBV29-1; cdr3_nt: TGCAGCGTTGAAGGTGTAGCGGGGGCCGAAAGCTCCTTCAATGAGCAGTTCTTC; cdr3_aa: CSVEGVAGAESSFNEQFF
d_call: TRBD1; clone_size: .; j_call: TRBJ2-7; v_call: TRBV11-2; cdr3_nt: TGTGCCAGCAGCTTAGGGGACAGCTACGAGCAGTACTTC; cdr3_aa: CASSLGDSYEQYF
d_call: .; clone_size: .; j_call: TRBJ1-1; v_call: TRBV11-2; cdr3_nt: TGTGCCAGCAGTCGGGGGGTTGAAGCTTTCTTT; cdr3_aa: CASSRGVEAFF
d_call: TRBD2; clone_size: many; j_call: TRBJ2-1; v_call: TRBV30; cdr3_nt: TGTGCCTGGAGGGATGGACTAGCGGGGGGTTCGGACCACCACCGGAATGAGCAGTTCTTC; cdr3_aa: CAWRDGLAGGSDHHRNEQFF
d_call: TRBD1; clone_size: many; j_call: TRBJ1-3; v_call: TRBV12-3/TRBV12-4; cdr3_nt: TGTGCCAGCAGTTTGTTCAGGGGGCGTTCAGGAAACACCATATATTTT; cdr3_aa: CASSLFRGRSGNTIYF
d_call: .; clone_size: many; j_call: TRBJ1-2; v_call: TRBV4-3; cdr3_nt: TGCGCCAGCAGCCCCGATCCGGTTAACTATGGCTACACCTTC; cdr3_aa: CASSPDPVNYGYTF
d_call: TRBD1; clone_size: few; j_call: TRBJ1-5; v_call: TRBV12-3/TRBV12-4; cdr3_nt: TGTGCCAGCAGTTTAGACGGGACAGGCAGGCAGCCCCAGCATTTT; cdr3_aa: CASSLDGTGRQPQHF
d_call: TRBD1; clone_size: .; j_call: TRBJ1-2; v_call: TRBV5-5; cdr3_nt: TGTGCCAGCAGCCGGGACAGCCACTATGGCTACACCTTC; cdr3_aa: CASSRDSHYGYTF
d_call: TRBD2; clone_size: few; j_call: TRBJ2-7; v_call: TRBV20-1; cdr3_nt: TGCAGTGCTAGCCAAACTAGCGGTGCCTACGAGCAGTACTTC; cdr3_aa: CSASQTSGAYEQYF
d_call: .; clone_size: many; j_call: TRBJ1-5; v_call: TRBV12-3/TRBV12-4; cdr3_nt: TGTGCCAGCAGTTCCCGTCGGGCAGCGGGCAATCAGCCCCAGCATTTT; cdr3_aa: CASSSRRAAGNQPQHF
d_call: .; clone_size: .; j_call: TRBJ2-1; v_call: TRBV5-1; cdr3_nt: TGCGCCAGCAGCCGGGGGCAGTCCTGGGATGAGCAGTTCTTC; cdr3_aa: CASSRGQSWDEQFF
d_call: .; clone_size: many; j_call: TRBJ1-4; v_call: TRBV30; cdr3_nt: TGTGCCTGGAGTGTATTGTGGGGGGCAACTAATGAAAAACTGTTTTTT; cdr3_aa: CAWSVLWGATNEKLFF
d_call: TRBD1; clone_size: many; j_call: TRBJ1-3; v_call: TRBV7-9; cdr3_nt: TGTGCCAGCAGCCAATACGGGACAGGAGAATCTGGAAACACCATATATTTT; cdr3_aa: CASSQYGTGESGNTIYF
d_call: .; clone_size: many; j_call: TRBJ2-5; v_call: TRBV28; cdr3_nt: TGTGCCAGCAGCTGGGTCGGGGGCCGAGGAGAGACCCAGTACTTC; cdr3_aa: CASSWVGGRGETQYF
d_call: TRBD1; clone_size: .; j_call: TRBJ1-1; v_call: TRBV5-1; cdr3_nt: TGCGCCAGCAGCTTGAAGACCGGGACAGGGGTAAACACTGAAGCTTTCTTT; cdr3_aa: CASSLKTGTGVNTEAFF
d_call: TRBD1; clone_size: many; j_call: TRBJ1-3; v_call: TRBV29-1; cdr3_nt: TGCAGCGTTGGACAGGGGGCTGGAAACACCATATATTTT; cdr3_aa: CSVGQGAGNTIYF
d_call: TRBD1; clone_size: many; j_call: TRBJ1-5; v_call: TRBV19; cdr3_nt: TGTGCCAGTTCCGGGACAGCGTACGGCAATCAGCCCCAGCATTTT; cdr3_aa: CASSGTAYGNQPQHF